One T cell receptor beta chain is described in this entry. The sample is drawn from a study of blood T cell repertoires in COVID-19. For the study at large: The samples span acute and convalescent COVID-19 from the United States, Italy and Spain. Sources were T cells, B-cell-depleted T cells, or PBMCs; the material itself was cDNA or gDNA.

Only in-frame clones appear in the TCRdb table, and some are missing; sequencing was by immunoSEQ multiplex PCR. Of about 260,000 clones in the sample, roughly 86% were seen once. With 5 bases clipped from V and 9 bases from J, the junction kept 10 bases outside the gene matches. In germline, CDR1 is LNHDA, CDR2 SQIVND (reference sequence). The length of the CDR3 is 15 residues. This receptor was identified in a man aged 40-49 years with active or convalescent COVID-19. Sample: peripheral blood. The rearrangement joins TRBV19 to TRBJ2-1; 10 positions match TRBD2. CDR3 loop: CASSPAPSGSIEQFF. CDR3 bases: TGTGCCAGTAGTCCAGCTCCTAGCGGGAGTATTGAGCAGTTCTTC.